The rows below give T cell receptor beta chains drawn from one sample of a study of tumor-infiltrating lymphocytes in primary liver carcinoma. Using its own MiXCR run on the multiplex PCR reads, TCRdb lists one record per CDR3 protein. The repertoire holds about 330,000 distinct CDR3 sequences, with roughly 61% as singletons. What was sequenced was peripheral blood. All receptors come from a man in his forties or fifties with primary liver carcinoma and hepatitis B virus infection. Each CDR3 is given with its conserved first and last residue. Each record gives: V gene, clone size, J gene, D gene, CDR3 protein, CDR3 DNA. The D gene is left open where the match is weak. Not all rows give a size; the values are once, few, many and, for expanded clones, a class.

TRBV11-2,NA,TRBJ2-7,NA,CASSFGSAYEQYF,TGCGCCAGCAGCTTCGGGTCAGCCTACGAGCAGTACTTC
TRBV14,NA,TRBJ2-2,TRBD2,CASSPQTWQGLAGALNTGELFF,TGTGCCAGCAGCCCCCAAACCTGGCAGGGACTAGCGGGAGCCTTGAACACCGGGGAGCTGTTTTTT
TRBV11-2,NA,TRBJ2-5,NA,CASSSEGPQETQYF,TGTGCCAGTAGCTCGGAAGGTCCACAAGAGACCCAGTACTTC
TRBV5-1,few,TRBJ2-2,TRBD1,CASSSTGAPGELFF,TGTGCCAGCAGCTCGACAGGGGCACCCGGGGAGCTGTTTTTT
TRBV6-5,NA,TRBJ2-3,NA,CASSNRAYADTHYF,TGTGCCAGCAGTAACCGGGCCTACGCAGATACGCACTATTTT
TRBV11-2,NA,TRBJ2-7,NA,CANRFTGTYEQYF,TGTGCCAACAGGTTTACAGGGACTTACGAGCAGTACTTC
TRBV11-3,NA,TRBJ2-1,TRBD1,CASSLLRPPRDRGPGSYNEQFF,TGTGCCAGCAGCTTACTCCGTCCCCCACGGGACAGGGGTCCGGGCTCCTACAATGAGCAGTTTTTC
TRBV28,NA,TRBJ1-6,TRBD1,CASSLWRRGAYNSPLHF,TGTGCCAGCAGTTTATGGCGCAGGGGGGCATATAATTCACCCCTCCACTTT
TRBV11-2,NA,TRBJ2-2,NA,CASNLGTSTGELFF,TGTGCCAGCAACTTAGGCACTAGCACCGGGGAACTGTTTTTT
TRBV5-1,NA,TRBJ2-5,TRBD1,CASSSDRGSKETQYF,TGCGCCAGCAGCTCGGACAGGGGAAGTAAAGAGACCCAGTACTTC
TRBV11-2,NA,TRBJ2-3,NA,CASSLGVQRTDTQYF,TGTGCCAGCAGCTTAGGCGTACAGAGGACAGATACGCAGTATTTT
TRBV11-3,many,TRBJ2-5,NA,CASSLSLQETQYF,TGTGCCAGCAGCTTATCCTTACAAGAGACCCAGTACTTC
TRBV11-3,NA,TRBJ2-7,NA,CAISFQEDSEQYF,TGTGCCATCAGCTTTCAGGAGGACTCCGAGCAGTACTTC
TRBV6-6,once,TRBJ2-7,NA,CASSPGIAERYQQYF,TGTGCCAGCAGCCCGGGAATAGCGGAGCGCTACCAGCAGTACTTC
TRBV10-2,few,TRBJ2-1,TRBD2,CASSVGTGLAGLNEQFF,TGCGCCAGCAGTGTAGGGACGGGACTAGCGGGACTCAATGAGCAGTTCTTC
TRBV29-1,once,TRBJ2-2,TRBD2,CSARLAGVVGELFF,TGCAGCGCGCGACTAGCGGGAGTGGTCGGGGAGCTGTTTTTT
TRBV5-6,NA,TRBJ2-5,NA,CASSFGRWETQYF,TGTGCCAGCAGCTTTGGAAGGTGGGAGACCCAGTACTTC
TRBV30,NA,TRBJ2-1,NA,CAWSPSYHEQFF,TGTGCCTGGAGTCCTTCGTATCATGAGCAGTTCTTC
TRBV29-1,NA,TRBJ2-3,NA,CSARGSSTDTQYF,TGCAGCGCTAGGGGATCCAGCACAGATACGCAGTATTTT
TRBV29-1,many,TRBJ2-5,NA,CSSTGVYQETQYF,TGCAGCAGCACCGGGGTCTACCAAGAGACCCAGTACTTC
TRBV11-2,NA,TRBJ2-5,NA,CASSLGRANQETKYF,TGTGCCAGCAGCTTAGGACGTGCCAATCAAGAGACCAAGTACTTC
TRBV6-5,NA,TRBJ1-2,NA,CASSEVELPRNGYTF,TGTGCCAGCAGTGAGGTAGAGCTTCCGAGGAATGGCTACACCTTC
TRBV18,NA,TRBJ2-2,NA,CASSPLGTNTGELFF,TGTGCCAGCTCCCCCCTGGGCACGAACACCGGGGAGCTGTTTTTT
TRBV4-1,NA,TRBJ2-6,NA,CASSQTRPGANVLTF,TGCGCCAGCAGCCAAACCAGACCTGGGGCCAACGTCCTGACTTTC
TRBV11-2,NA,TRBJ2-1,TRBD2,CASSPLTSGSSYNKQFF,TGTGCCAGCAGCCCCCTGACTAGCGGGAGCTCCTACAATAAGCAGTTCTTC
TRBV6-1,many,TRBJ2-5,NA,CASSDRANQGETQYF,TGTGCCAGCAGCGATAGGGCCAACCAAGGAGAGACCCAGTACTTC
TRBV10-3,NA,TRBJ1-1,TRBD1,CAMEDRGENTEAFF,TGTGCCATGGAGGACAGGGGGGAGAACACTGAAGCTTTCTTT
TRBV10-2,NA,TRBJ1-3,TRBD1,CASSGGQGENTIYF,TGCGCCAGCAGTGGGGGACAGGGGGAGAACACCATATATTTT
TRBV4-3,many,TRBJ2-1,NA,CASSQDLEGGREQFF,TGCGCCAGCAGCCAAGATCTCGAGGGAGGTCGTGAGCAGTTCTTC
TRBV11-2,NA,TRBJ2-7,NA,CASNLVSGRVYEQYF,TGTGCTAGCAACTTAGTTTCGGGCAGGGTCTACGAGCAGTACTTC
TRBV6-5,NA,TRBJ2-2,NA,CASSRQSHGEVFF,TGTGCCAGCAGTCGACAGTCGCACGGGGAGGTGTTTTTT
TRBV6-2/TRBV6-3,few,TRBJ2-1,NA,CASSTPVARGRNEQFF,TGTGCCAGCAGCACCCCCGTGGCTAGGGGGAGAAATGAGCAGTTCTTC
TRBV28,NA,TRBJ2-5,NA,CAGRDQETLYF,TGTGCCGGCCGTGACCAAGAGACCCTGTACTTC
TRBV6-2/TRBV6-3,NA,TRBJ2-2,TRBD2,CASSRGGGLGNTGELFF,TGTGCCAGCAGCCGTGGGGGTGGACTAGGGAACACCGGGGAGCTGTTTTTT
TRBV5-4,NA,TRBJ1-4,NA,CASSLSSATNEKLFF,TGTGCCAGCAGCTTATCATCCGCAACTAATGAAAAACTGTTTTTT
TRBV7-9,NA,TRBJ2-7,TRBD1,CASSSTDRGAHEQYF,TGTGCCAGCAGCTCCACGGACAGGGGTGCCCACGAGCAGTACTTT
TRBV11-3,NA,TRBJ2-1,NA,CASSLSSTGGLDEQFF,TGTGCCAGCAGTTTGTCTTCGACTGGCGGGCTGGATGAGCAGTTCTTC
TRBV28,few,TRBJ2-3,TRBD2,CASRDLREGTDTQYF,TGTGCCAGCCGGGACTTGCGGGAGGGCACAGATACGCAGTATTTT
TRBV11-2,NA,TRBJ2-7,NA,CTSSLDLSYEQYF,TGTACTAGCAGCTTAGATCTCTCCTACGAGCAGTACTTC
TRBV6-5,few,TRBJ2-2,TRBD2,CASSYSGTSGTTGELFF,TGTGCCAGCAGTTACTCAGGGACTAGCGGGACCACCGGGGAGCTGTTTTTT
TRBV29-1,many,TRBJ2-2,NA,CSGRRVVGDNINTGELFF,TGCAGCGGACGAAGGGTGGTGGGGGACAACATTAACACCGGGGAGCTGTTTTTT
TRBV4-2,NA,TRBJ2-2,NA,CASSHDREGTGELFF,TGTGCCAGCAGCCATGACAGGGAGGGCACCGGGGAGCTGTTTTTT
TRBV11-2,many,TRBJ2-5,NA,CASSRRWDFSETQYF,TGTGCCAGCAGCAGAAGGTGGGACTTTTCAGAGACCCAGTACTTC
TRBV6-1,NA,TRBJ2-7,NA,CASSGPGTYYEQYF,TGTGCCAGCAGTGGACCTGGGACATACTACGAGCAGTACTTC
TRBV5-5,many,TRBJ2-7,NA,CASSLAQGSYEQYF,TGTGCCAGCAGCTTGGCGCAGGGTTCCTACGAGCAGTACTTC
TRBV5-4,NA,TRBJ2-3,NA,CASSSYEGWELLRDTQYF,TGTGCCAGCAGCTCTTACGAGGGTTGGGAGCTTCTAAGGGATACGCAGTATTTT
TRBV10-3,NA,TRBJ2-3,TRBD2,CAISDGTSLDTHHF,TGTGCCATCAGCGACGGGACTAGCTTAGATACGCACCATTTT
TRBV11-2,NA,TRBJ2-1,NA,CATSYNERFF,TGTGCCACTTCATACAATGAGAGGTTCTTC
TRBV11-2,once,TRBJ1-4,NA,CASTLEAATNEKLFF,TGTGCCAGCACCTTAGAGGCTGCAACTAATGAAAAACTGTTTTTT
TRBV20-1,NA,TRBJ2-1,TRBD2,CSVAGRTYNEQFF,TGCAGTGTAGCGGGAAGGACCTACAATGAGCAGTTCTTC
TRBV28,NA,TRBJ1-2,NA,CASSLVGGYGYTF,TGTGCCAGCAGTTTAGTGGGCGGCTATGGCTACACCTTC
TRBV11-3,NA,TRBJ2-3,NA,CASSFLAGATDTQYF,TGTGCCAGCAGCTTCCTGGCTGGAGCCACAGATACGCAGTATTTT
TRBV6-1,many,TRBJ1-5,NA,CASSDSYSNQPQHF,TGTGCCAGCAGTGACAGCTATAGCAATCAGCCCCAGCATTTT
TRBV6-5,many,TRBJ2-5,NA,CASSNSGHPQETQYF,TGTGCCAGCAGTAACTCGGGACATCCCCAGGAGACCCAGTACTTC